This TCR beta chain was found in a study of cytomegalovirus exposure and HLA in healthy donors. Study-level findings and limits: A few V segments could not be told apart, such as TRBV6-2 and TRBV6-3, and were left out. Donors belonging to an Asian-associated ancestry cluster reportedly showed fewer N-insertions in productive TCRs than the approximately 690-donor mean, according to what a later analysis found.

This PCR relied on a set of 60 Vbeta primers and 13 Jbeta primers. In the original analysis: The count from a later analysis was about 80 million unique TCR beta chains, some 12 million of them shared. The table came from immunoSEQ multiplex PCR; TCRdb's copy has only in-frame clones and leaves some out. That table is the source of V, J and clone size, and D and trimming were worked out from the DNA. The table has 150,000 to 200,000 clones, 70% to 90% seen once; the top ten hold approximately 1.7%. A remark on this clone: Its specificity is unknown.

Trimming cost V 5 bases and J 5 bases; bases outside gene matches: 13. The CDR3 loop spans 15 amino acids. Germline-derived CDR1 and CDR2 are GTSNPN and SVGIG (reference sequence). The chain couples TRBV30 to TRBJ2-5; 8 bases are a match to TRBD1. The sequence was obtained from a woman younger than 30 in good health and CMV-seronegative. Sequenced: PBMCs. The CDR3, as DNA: TGTGCCTGGTCACCGGGACAGGTGGCAGGGGAGACCCAGTACTTC. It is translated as CAWSPGQVAGETQYF.